The 8 T cell receptor beta chains listed next were all sequenced from one sample in a study of metastatic and nonmetastatic thyroid tumors. TCRdb called clones again from the PCR reads with MiXCR. The table lists some 20,000 clones, around 17% of them singletons, with 18% in the top ten. Each patient came to thyroid surgery without any prior treatment (of any kind). Sequenced sample: blood. The source is a male donor with papillary thyroid cancer or a benign thyroid nodule (not recorded which). Some clones in this sample may be carry-over from other donors' samples.

This clone was picked up many times. This chain links TRBV11-2 with TRBJ2-3; tentatively, D is TRBD2 (6 bases). Germline assignment: CDR1 SGHAT and CDR2 FQNNGV. The length of the CDR3 is 13 residues. V was clipped by 5 bases and J by 5 bases, with 11 bases between them. As DNA, the CDR3 is TGTGCCAGCAGCCGACTAGAAGTAGATACGCAGTATTTT. It encodes CASSRLEVDTQYF.

This clone was recorded at least ten times. The CDR3 DNA sequence: TGTGCCACCGCAGGAACGGGGTTGGTGGAGACCCAGTACTTC. Translation gives CATAGTGLVETQYF. J is TRBJ2-5 and V is TRBV28, with a tentative D call TRBD2 (5 bases). Per germline, CDR1 MDHEN and CDR2 SYDVKM. With 10 bases removed from V and 5 bases from J, the gap between germline ends came to 20 bases. CDR3 length equals 14 residues.

This clone was picked up many times. The rearrangement uses TRBV19 and TRBJ2-5, with TRBD1 as a possible D gene (5 bases). Germline loops: CDR1 LNHDA, CDR2 SQIVND (reference sequence). The CDR3 has 13 residues. Trimming took off 4 bases at V and 2 bases at J, with 8 bases between the two ends. The CDR3 here is CASSRDRQETQYF. Written as DNA, the CDR3 is TGTGCCAGTAGTAGAGACAGACAAGAGACCCAGTACTTC.

This clone was detected many times. The gene calls are TRBV27 and TRBJ2-2; D remains unclear. The CDR3 sequence is 15 residues long. Germline V gene sequence: CDR1 MNHEY, CDR2 SMNVEV (reference sequence). V dropped 1 base and J dropped 4 bases, with 10 bases sitting between them. The CDR3 sequence: CASSLYGAITGELFF. The CDR3 bases are TGTGCCAGCAGTTTATACGGAGCGATCACCGGGGAGCTGTTTTTT.

This clone was seen repeatedly, ten times or more. V gene TRBV3-2 combines with J gene TRBJ1-1; the D call of TRBD1 is as the table states it, not checked on the DNA. TRBV3-2 is an annotated pseudogene. This CDR3 comprises 18 residues. CDR3 sequence reads: CASSLHFKGQGAHTEAFF. Written as DNA, the CDR3 is TGTGCCAGCAGCCTTCACTTTAAAGGACAGGGGGCCCACACTGAAGCTTTCTTT.

This clone was seen ten or more times. The rearrangement uses TRBV29-1 and TRBJ2-1, with 11 bases lining up with TRBD2. V shed 4 bases and J 4 bases; nucleotides not matched to a gene: 9. Germline V gives CDR1 SQVTM, CDR2 ANQGSEA. The CDR3 covers 16 residues. CDR3 nucleotide sequence: TGCAGCGTTGTTGGTTTCCTAGCGGGAGGTTACAATGAGCAGTTCTTC. Translation gives CSVVGFLAGGYNEQFF.

This chain joins TRBV12-3 or TRBV12-4 and TRBJ1-6; 8 nucleotides line up with TRBD1. This CDR3 is 15 amino acids long. V lost 6 bases to trimming and J lost 5 bases; unmatched junction nucleotides: 6. Here the CDR3 reads CASREDRVNNSPLHF. The CDR3, as DNA: TGTGCCAGCAGGGAGGACAGGGTCAATAATTCACCCCTCCACTTT.

V gene TRBV14 combines with J gene TRBJ1-2; no definite D call. The V end was cut by 0 bases, the J end by 5 bases, with 16 bases between. The CDR3 has 16 residues. CDR1 SGHDN and CDR2 FVKESK come from the germline V gene. The CDR3 nucleotides are TGTGCCAGCAGCCAAGATGCGGCCTCCTTATTGTATGGCTACACCTTC. Amino acid sequence: CASSQDAASLLYGYTF.